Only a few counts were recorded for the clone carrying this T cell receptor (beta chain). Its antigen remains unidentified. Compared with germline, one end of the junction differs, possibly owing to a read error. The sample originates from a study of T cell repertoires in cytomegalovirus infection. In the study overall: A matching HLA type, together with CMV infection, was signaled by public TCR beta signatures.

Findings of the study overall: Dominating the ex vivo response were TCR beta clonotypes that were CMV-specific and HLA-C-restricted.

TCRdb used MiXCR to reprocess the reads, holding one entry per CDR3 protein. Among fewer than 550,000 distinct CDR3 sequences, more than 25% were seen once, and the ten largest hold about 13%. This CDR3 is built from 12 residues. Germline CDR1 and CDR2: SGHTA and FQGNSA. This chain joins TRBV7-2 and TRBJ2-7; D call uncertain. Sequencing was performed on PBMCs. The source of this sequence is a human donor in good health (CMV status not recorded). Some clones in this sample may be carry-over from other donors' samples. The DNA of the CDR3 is TGTGCCAGCAGCTTAGGTGTGGGCCCAGTTTCGTTC. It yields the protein CASSLGVGPVSF.